The 14 T cell receptor beta chains below all came from one sample that was sequenced in a study of blood T cell repertoires in COVID-19. This table comes from immunoSEQ multiplex PCR, and its TCRdb copy is limited to in-frame clones, with some not included. The sample holds roughly 200,000 clones, over 80% seen once. Sequenced sample: PBMCs or T cells enriched from blood (not recorded which). Receptors were obtained from a man younger than 35 with acute COVID-19.

The rearrangement uses TRBV10-1 and TRBJ2-3; 10 bases match TRBD2. V lost 2 bases and J lost 4; bases outside the gene matches: 9. The CDR3 runs 17 residues. Germline V gene lookup returns CDR1 WNHNN and CDR2 SYGVQD (reference sequence). The CDR3 spells CASSEILGSGRSDTQYF. CDR3 DNA sequence: TGCGCCAGCAGTGAGATTTTGGGTAGCGGGAGGTCAGATACGCAGTATTTT.

CDR3 DNA: TGTGCCAGCAGCCAAGTCCCCTCGGGCAATGAGCAGTTCTTC. Translated, it gives CASSQVPSGNEQFF. J is TRBJ2-1 and V is TRBV3-1 (or the pseudogene TRBV3-2); D remains ambiguous. This CDR3 spans 14 amino acids. CDR1 LGHDT and CDR2 YNNKEL come from the germline V gene (reference sequence). Deletions cut 1 base from V and 6 bases from J, with 10 bases between.

The J gene is TRBJ1-2, the V gene TRBV24-1; TRBD1 agrees at 9 bases. The CDR3 runs to 15 residues. Germline V lookup: CDR1 KGHDR, CDR2 SFDVKD. V lost 3 bases to trimming and J lost 6 bases; unmatched junction nucleotides: 7. The CDR3 reads CATSDRTGEQDGYTF. As DNA, the CDR3 is TGTGCCACCAGTGATCGGACAGGGGAACAAGATGGCTACACCTTC.

The rearrangement uses TRBV30 and TRBJ2-7; D is perhaps TRBD2 (5 bases). V gave up 5 bases and J gave up 1 base, with 12 bases separating them. The CDR3 contains 13 residues. Germline V gene sequence: CDR1 GTSNPN, CDR2 SVGIG (reference sequence). The chain's CDR3 is CAWLKRGSYEQYF. CDR3 nucleotide sequence: TGTGCCTGGCTGAAACGGGGTTCCTACGAGCAGTACTTC.

This clone occurred once. The chain uses TRBV13 and TRBJ2-3; 11 bases line up with TRBD1. V dropped 5 bases and J dropped 4; count of bases not matched to a gene: 5. CDR3 length: 15 residues. Germline CDR1 PRHDT, CDR2 FYEKMQ (reference sequence). The CDR3 region has the DNA TGTGCCAGCAGCCGTTGGACAGGGGGCGCAGATACGCAGTATTTT. This encodes CASSRWTGGADTQYF.

The CDR3 nucleotides read TGTGCCAGCTCACCTACAGGAGTCAATCAGCCCCAGCATTTT. It codes for CASSPTGVNQPQHF. V usage is TRBV18 and J usage is TRBJ1-5; a possible D gene is TRBD1 (5 bases). Germline assignment: CDR1 KGHSH and CDR2 LQKENI. Trimming shortened V by 3 bases and J by 3 bases, and 9 bases separated the two germline ends. The CDR3 consists of 14 residues. The variable domain in full, completed from reference TRBV18 and TRBJ1-5, reads NAGVMQNPRHLVRRRGQEARLRCSPMKGHSHVYWYRQLPEEGLKFMVYLQKENIIDESGMPKERFSAEFPKEGPSILRIQQVVRGDSAAYFCASSPTGVNQPQHFGDGTRLSIL.

The chain uses TRBV27 and TRBJ2-3, with 9 positions matching TRBD2. CDR1 and CDR2 from the germline V gene are MNHEY and SMNVEV (reference sequence). The length of the CDR3 is 14 residues. The J segment lost 2 bases and the V segment lost 6 bases, leaving 3 bases of the junction unmatched. The CDR3 DNA reads as TGTGCCAGCAGCGTAGCGGGGGACACAGATACGCAGTATTTT. Protein sequence: CASSVAGDTDTQYF.

The chain links TRBV3-1 (or the pseudogene TRBV3-2) to TRBJ2-4, with 9 bases matching TRBD2. CDR1 and CDR2 (germline): LGHDT, YNNKEL (reference sequence). CDR3 length equals 16 residues. V dropped 1 base and J dropped 5; count of bases not matched to a gene: 6. CDR3 loop: CASSQVALAGQNIQYF. As DNA, the CDR3 is TGTGCCAGCAGCCAAGTTGCTCTAGCGGGACAAAACATTCAGTACTTC.

The chain joins TRBV5-1 to TRBJ2-2; maybe TRBD2 (5 bases). V was clipped by 0 bases and J by 3 bases, with 12 bases between them. Looked up from germline, CDR1 is SGHRS and CDR2 is YFSETQ. The CDR3 spans 16 residues. CDR3 nucleotide sequence: TGCGCCAGCAGCTTGGTGGCGGGTACGGACACCGGGGAGCTGTTTTTT. Protein: CASSLVAGTDTGELFF.

This chain uses TRBV25-1 with TRBJ1-1; 7 nucleotides agree with TRBD1. This CDR3 region has 15 residues. Losses at the gene ends were 5 bases for V and 0 bases for J; bases not matched to a gene: 6. Germline V gives CDR1 MGHDK, CDR2 SYGVNS. The CDR3 reads CASSHQGQLNTEAFF. Here the CDR3 DNA reads TGTGCCAGCAGTCACCAGGGACAGTTGAACACTGAAGCTTTCTTT.

The chain is built from TRBV5-1 and TRBJ2-1; tentatively, D is TRBD2 (6 bases). V lost 4 bases, J lost 6 bases, and 26 bases lay in between. CDR1 is SGHRS and CDR2 is YFSETQ in the germline V gene. CDR3 length: 18 residues. The CDR3 sequence is CASSLEEHGTLGGNEQFF. The CDR3 DNA reads TGCGCCAGCAGCCTGGAAGAACACGGGACCCTGGGAGGCAATGAGCAGTTCTTC.

The V call is TRBV5-6, the J call TRBJ2-2; no clear D gene. The V end was cut by 0 bases, the J end by 7 bases, with 10 bases between. The CDR3 totals 14 residues. Germline V gene sequence: CDR1 SGHDT, CDR2 YYEEEE. The DNA for the CDR3 is TGTGCCAGCAGCTTGGCCCGAGAGAACGGGGAGCTGTTTTTT. Protein product: CASSLARENGELFF. The entire variable domain, with the rest obtained from reference TRBV5-6 and TRBJ2-2, is as follows: DAGVTQSPTHLIKTRGQQVTLRCSPKSGHDTVSWYQQALGQGPQFIFQYYEEEERQRGNFPDRFSGHQFPNYSSELNVNALLLGDSALYLCASSLARENGELFFGEGSRLTVL.

This chain joins TRBV28 and TRBJ1-4, with 12 bases aligning to TRBD1. The CDR3 covers 13 residues. The V and J ends lost 6 bases and 13 bases, in that order; junction bases with no gene match: 6. Germline-derived CDR1 and CDR2 are MDHEN and SYDVKM. In nucleotides, the CDR3 is TGTGCCAGCAGGGCGGGACAGGGGGCGGGACTGTTTTTT. Protein sequence: CASRAGQGAGLFF.

The genes are TRBV28 and TRBJ1-6; a weak D match, TRBD1 (5 bases). The V end lost 5 bases, the J end lost 3 bases, and 14 bases lay between the germline ends. This CDR3 comprises 16 residues. CDR1 MDHEN and CDR2 SYDVKM come from the germline V gene. The CDR3 bases are TGTGCCAGCAGTCCCGGGGGGAGCGGCTATAATTCACCCCTCCACTTT. Translation: CASSPGGSGYNSPLHF.